The sequence of this TCR beta chain was determined in a study of blood T cell repertoires in COVID-19. On the study more broadly: Samples came from the United States, Italy and Spain, spanning acute and convalescent COVID-19. From T cells, B-cell-depleted T cells, or PBMCs came the material, which was cDNA or gDNA.

In the authors' methods: Quantification of nucleated cells was approximated via reference gene primer amplification. Measured with immunoSEQ multiplex PCR; TCRdb has only the in-frame clones, and not every one. That table furnishes V, J and clone size, whereas the DNA furnished D and trimming. The sample carries several thousand clones, around 90% recorded once. The source material was peripheral blood. This TCR was recovered from a woman between 45 and 60 years old with active or convalescent COVID-19.

CDR3 sequence reads: CASSSRGYYGETQYF. CDR3 sequence (DNA): TGTGCCAGCAGCTCCAGGGGGTACTATGGAGAGACCCAGTACTTC. The chain recombines TRBV5-6 with TRBJ2-5; 7 bases are shared with TRBD1. V shed 3 bases and J 4 bases; nucleotides not matched to a gene: 9. The CDR3 is 15 amino acids. Looked up from germline, CDR1 is SGHDT and CDR2 is YYEEEE.